This TCR beta chain was obtained from a study of immune characterization of retroperitoneal liposarcoma. TCRdb re-derived calls from the PCR reads in MiXCR, one entry per CDR3 protein. The sample carries approximately 11,000 distinct CDR3 sequences, 27% recorded once. V gave up 3 bases and J gave up 7 bases; unmatched junction bases: 9. Germline-derived CDR1 and CDR2 are SGHTA and FQGNSA. This CDR3 spans 17 amino acids. This clonotype is classed as medium-sized. The chain couples TRBV7-2 to TRBJ2-1; TRBD2 agrees at 13 bases. Sequencing was carried out using tumor tissue. The source of this sequence is a male donor with retroperitoneal liposarcoma. The CDR3 sequence is CASSFAGTSGIVNEQFF. The CDR3 DNA reads TGTGCCAGCAGCTTTGCCGGGACTAGCGGGATCGTTAATGAGCAGTTCTTC.